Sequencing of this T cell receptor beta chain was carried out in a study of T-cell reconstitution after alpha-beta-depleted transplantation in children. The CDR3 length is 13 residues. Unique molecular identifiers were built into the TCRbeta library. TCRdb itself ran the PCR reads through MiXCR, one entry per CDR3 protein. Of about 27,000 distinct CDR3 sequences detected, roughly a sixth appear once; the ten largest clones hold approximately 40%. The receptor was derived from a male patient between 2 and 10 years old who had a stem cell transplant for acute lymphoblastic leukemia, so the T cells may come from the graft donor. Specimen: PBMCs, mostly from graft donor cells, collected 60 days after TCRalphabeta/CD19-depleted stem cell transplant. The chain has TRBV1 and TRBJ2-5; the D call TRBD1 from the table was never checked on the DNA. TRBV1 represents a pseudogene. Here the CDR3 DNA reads TGCACCAGCAGCCAAGAAGGGGAAGAGACCCAGTACTTC. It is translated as CTSSQEGEETQYF.